Below are 4 T cell receptor beta chains sequenced from a single sample in a study of T cell clonality in common variable immunodeficiency. This table comes from immunoSEQ multiplex PCR, and its TCRdb copy is limited to in-frame clones, with some not included. The sample includes 50,000 or so clones, none of them occurring once. Sequencing used peripheral blood mononuclear cells. These receptors came from a person aged 18 to 75 in good health.

This clone was found many times. The CDR3 extends 3 residues past the end of the read, so its final part is completed from the germline J gene. The chain couples TRBV7-9 to TRBJ1-5, with D perhaps TRBD1 (5 bases). Germline V gene data show CDR1 as SEHNR and CDR2 as FQNEAQ (reference sequence). The CDR3 extends over 15 amino acids. The V end lost 5 bases, the J end lost 4 bases, and 15 bases lay between the germline ends. CDR3 in amino acids: CASSPTDSLNQPQHF. The sequenced CDR3 bases are TGTGCCAGCAGCCCGACCGACAGCCTGAATCAGCCC.

The sample holds many counts of this clone. The read is 3 residues too short to cover the CDR3 end, so that end is filled in from the germline J gene. V and J are TRBV30 and TRBJ1-1, with D unclear. CDR1 GTSNPN and CDR2 SVGIG come from the germline V gene (reference sequence). This CDR3 region has 11 residues. V lost 0 bases and J lost 7, with 6 bases in between. Incomplete CDR3 DNA: TGTGCCTGGAGTGTACACCTTGAA. Its translation: CAWSVHLE. In full, the CDR3 is CAWSVHLEAFF. The complete variable domain, with remaining parts taken from reference TRBV30 and TRBJ1-1, reads SQTIHQWPATLVQPVGSPLSLECTVEGTSNPNLYWYRQAAGRGLQLLFYSVGIGQISSEVPQNLSASRPQDRQFILSSKKLLLSDSGFYLCAWSVHLEAFFGQGTRLTVV.

This clone has more than one count but fewer than ten. CDR3 DNA (partial): TGTGCCAGCAGCTTACCCGGGACAGGGCCCCAAGAGACG. Translating gives CASSLPGTGPQET. The whole CDR3 is CASSLPGTGPQETQYF. The rearrangement uses TRBV13 and TRBJ2-3; 9 bases line up with TRBD1. The CDR3 end is not reached by the read, which stops 3 residues before it; the germline J gene fills it in. Germline values: CDR1 PRHDT, CDR2 FYEKMQ (reference sequence). This CDR3 spans 16 amino acids.

In the case of this clone: The read ends 3 residues early relative to the CDR3; the germline J gene fills the gap. The V gene is TRBV2, the J gene TRBJ1-1; a weak D match, TRBD1 (6 bases). Trimming cost V 8 bases and J 3 bases, with 13 bases left between them. There are 13 residues in the CDR3. Germline assignment: CDR1 SNHLY and CDR2 FYNNEI. CDR3 bases read: TGTGCCAGCTCAGGGGATCGGGACACTGAA. Protein sequence: CASSGDRDTE. The full CDR3 sequence reads CASSGDRDTEAFF.